The 27 T cell receptor beta chains reported below all come from one sample, sequenced in a study of T cells in Graves' hyperthyroidism and ophthalmopathy. The TCR beta CDR3 regions underwent amplification using RNA transcripts as the source. During a first-round RT-PCR of the TCR CDR3, the HTBI primer set was used. TCRdb called the multiplex PCR reads again in MiXCR, with one record for every CDR3 protein. This sample has about 640,000 distinct CDR3 sequences, with more than 12% found just once. Material for sequencing was blood. These receptors all come from a woman between 50 and 59 years old with Graves' ophthalmopathy.

This clonotype has only a few counts. The gene calls are TRBV5-1 and TRBJ2-4, with 16 bases matching TRBD2. This CDR3 has 15 residues. Germline V gene data show CDR1 as SGHRS and CDR2 as YFSETQ. V gave up 5 bases and J gave up 8 bases; unmatched junction bases: 4. The CDR3 is CASRMGLAGGDIQYF. As DNA, the CDR3 is TGCGCCAGCAGGATGGGACTAGCGGGAGGGGACATTCAGTACTTC. The full variable domain, completed using reference TRBV5-1 and TRBJ2-4, is KAGVTQTPRYLIKTRGQQVTLSCSPISGHRSVSWYQQTPGQGLQFLFEYFSETQRNKGNFPGRFSGRQFSNSRSEMNVSTLELGDSALYLCASRMGLAGGDIQYFGAGTRLSVL.

Ten or more counts support this clonotype. This sequence joins TRBV7-2 and TRBJ2-5; 9 bases are a match to TRBD1. Looked up from germline, CDR1 is SGHTA and CDR2 is FQGNSA. The CDR3 consists of 15 residues. V lost 2 bases and J lost 4; bases outside the gene matches: 5. The CDR3 nucleotides are TGTGCCAGCAGCTTATTCGACAGGGGGAGAGAGACCCAGTACTTC. Protein: CASSLFDRGRETQYF.

This clonotype was seen many times. This chain's CDR3 is CASSLEAGDYYGYTF. CDR3 coding DNA: TGTGCCAGCAGCTTAGAGGCAGGGGATTACTATGGCTACACCTTC. The chain carries TRBV7-2 and TRBJ1-2; possibly TRBD1 for D (6 bases). The germline CDR1 and CDR2 sequences are SGHTA and FQGNSA. The length of the CDR3 is 15 residues. Trimming left V 1 base short and J 3 bases short, with 12 bases between. The variable domain in full, with the rest retrieved from reference TRBV7-2 and TRBJ1-2, is GAGVSQSPSNKVTEKGKDVELRCDPISGHTALYWYRQSLGQGLEFLIYFQGNSAPDKSGLPSDRFSAERTGGSVSTLTIQRTQQEDSAVYLCASSLEAGDYYGYTFGSGTRLTVV.

This chain connects TRBV19 to TRBJ2-1; D not certain. The V end was cut by 3 bases, the J end by 7 bases, with 10 bases between. CDR1 LNHDA and CDR2 SQIVND come from the germline V gene (reference sequence). This CDR3 is built from 13 residues. CDR3 amino acids: CASSMGRKNEQFF. CDR3 sequence (DNA): TGTGCCAGTAGTATGGGTAGGAAAAATGAGCAGTTCTTC.

This clonotype was picked up a small number of times. This chain links TRBV28 with TRBJ2-5; 9 bases map to TRBD1. The germline gives CDR1 MDHEN, CDR2 SYDVKM. The junction had 4 bases not matched to a gene; V was cut back by 3 bases and J by 2 bases. The CDR3 is 15 amino acids. CDR3 nucleotide sequence: TGTGCCAGCAGTTTTGACAGGGGGTGGCAAGAGACCCAGTACTTC. Translated, it gives CASSFDRGWQETQYF. Together with reference TRBV28 and TRBJ2-5, the CDR3 gives the full variable domain: DVKVTQSSRYLVKRTGEKVFLECVQDMDHENMFWYRQDPGLGLRLIYFSYDVKMKEKGDIPEGYSVSREKKERFSLILESASTNQTSMYLCASSFDRGWQETQYFGPGTRLLVL.

In this sample, this clonotype turned up many times. This rearrangement joins TRBV30 to TRBJ2-7; D is ambiguous. Trimming pared 1 base from V and 2 bases from J, leaving 9 bases between. The CDR3 loop spans 13 amino acids. The germline V gene has CDR1 GTSNPN and CDR2 SVGIG (reference sequence). The CDR3 region is CAWSAGPPYEQYF. The CDR3, as DNA: TGTGCCTGGAGTGCAGGACCGCCCTACGAGCAGTACTTC.

This clonotype was seen at least ten times. V usage is TRBV7-2 and J usage is TRBJ1-6; no clear D gene. Germline V gene sequence: CDR1 SGHTA, CDR2 FQGNSA. The CDR3 totals 14 residues. The V and J ends lost 8 bases and 0 bases respectively, with 8 bases between them. CDR3 sequence: CASGPSSYNSPLHF. The CDR3 DNA reads TGTGCCAGCGGGCCTAGCTCCTATAATTCACCCCTCCACTTT.

The chain combines TRBV5-4 with TRBJ2-5, with 12 bases identical to TRBD2. The ends lost 4 bases at V and 5 bases at J; junction bases unmatched: 6. CDR3 length: 15 amino acids. Germline values: CDR1 SGHNT, CDR2 YYREEE (reference sequence). The CDR3 region has the DNA TGTGCCAGCAGCCTTAGGACTAGCGGGGCGGAGACCCAGTACTTC. Translating it yields CASSLRTSGAETQYF. The full variable domain, in which reference TRBV5-4 and TRBJ2-5 provide the parts outside the CDR3, is ETGVTQSPTHLIKTRGQQVTLRCSSQSGHNTVSWYQQALGQGPQFIFQYYREEENGRGNFPPRFSGLQFPNYSSELNVNALELDDSALYLCASSLRTSGAETQYFGPGTRLLVL.

The chain joins TRBV20-1 to TRBJ1-5, with 9 bases fitting TRBD1. The germline V gene has CDR1 DFQATT and CDR2 SNEGSKA (reference sequence). The trim removed 0 bases at V and 3 bases at J, leaving 3 bases unmatched. This CDR3 comprises 15 residues. The CDR3 DNA is TGCAGTGCTAGAGAGGGACAGGGCGACAATCAGCCCCAGCATTTT. Translation gives CSAREGQGDNQPQHF.

This clonotype was found a few times. The chain employs TRBV19 and TRBJ2-2, with TRBD2 identical over 8 bases. The CDR3 totals 14 residues. Unmatched junction bases numbered 7, after V lost 6 bases and J lost 7 bases. Per germline, CDR1 LNHDA and CDR2 SQIVND (reference sequence). In nucleotides, the CDR3 is TGTGCCAGTAGGTTGGGACTAGGTATCGGGGAGCTGTTTTTT. As protein: CASRLGLGIGELFF.

In its sample, this clonotype was seen many times. V usage is TRBV12-3 or TRBV12-4 and J usage is TRBJ1-2; TRBD1 is a possible D gene (5 bases). The CDR3 is 15 residues long. Deletions cut 7 bases from V and 0 bases from J, with 15 bases between. CDR3 protein: CASTSGGDANYGYTF. The CDR3 nucleotides read TGTGCCAGCACTTCCGGGGGGGATGCTAACTATGGCTACACCTTC.

This clonotype was picked up many times. The V and J genes are TRBV6-1 and TRBJ2-7, with 8 nucleotides matching TRBD2. Germline values: CDR1 MNHNS, CDR2 SASEGT. The CDR3 length is 15 residues. J gave up 4 bases and V 5 bases, and 10 bases lay outside the gene matches. The DNA for the CDR3 is TGTGCCAGCAGTCCCCCGGGACTAGGTCGATACGAGCAGTACTTC. It yields the protein CASSPPGLGRYEQYF.

This clonotype has ten or more counts. V gene TRBV9 combines with J gene TRBJ2-7; D tentatively fits TRBD1 or TRBD2 (6 bases each). Germline V gene lookup returns CDR1 SGDLS and CDR2 YYNGEE. V dropped 3 bases and J dropped 2 bases, with 12 bases sitting between them. The CDR3 runs 14 residues. The DNA of the CDR3 is TGTGCCAGCAGCGGCGCGGGACAACCCTACGAGCAGTACTTC. Translating it yields CASSGAGQPYEQYF.

J is TRBJ1-2 and V is TRBV4-3, with D hard to call. The germline V gene encodes CDR1 LGHNA and CDR2 YSLEER. V lost 0 bases to trimming and J lost 7 bases, with 18 bases between them. The CDR3 is made up of 16 amino acids. The CDR3 reads CASSQDLKQRSGGYTF. DNA of the CDR3: TGCGCCAGCAGCCAAGATCTTAAGCAGAGGAGCGGTGGCTACACCTTC.

This clonotype was detected only a few times. The rearrangement links TRBV19 to TRBJ2-2, with TRBD2 matching over 7 bases. The CDR3 sequence is 15 residues long. Germline values: CDR1 LNHDA, CDR2 SQIVND (reference sequence). After removal of 4 bases from V and 1 base from J, the junction contained 3 bases not matched to a gene. The CDR3 reads CASSSGSGNTGELFF. CDR3 in DNA: TGTGCCAGTAGTAGCGGGAGCGGGAACACCGGGGAGCTGTTTTTT.

This clonotype was counted many times. The V call is TRBV6-5, the J call TRBJ1-1; possible D gene TRBD1, 6 bases. V was clipped by 0 bases and J by 1 base, with 9 bases between them. The CDR3 sequence is 15 residues long. CDR1 and CDR2 from the germline V gene are MNHEY and SVGAGI. The CDR3 DNA reads TGTGCCAGCAGTTACTCTCTAGGGGGGAACACTGAAGCTTTCTTT. Its translation: CASSYSLGGNTEAFF.

This clonotype was seen repeatedly, ten times or more. The chain couples TRBV4-1 to TRBJ1-1; TRBD1 might be the D (6 bases). Germline V CDR1 and CDR2: MGHRA, YSYEKL. V lost 3 bases and J lost 1, with 18 bases in between. The CDR3 is 17 amino acids. This CDR3 is CASSHLSGGLKNTEAFF. CDR3 DNA sequence: TGCGCCAGCAGCCACCTCTCCGGGGGGCTGAAGAACACTGAAGCTTTCTTT.

Turning to this clonotype: A much larger clone lies one base from this, so it may be a read error. The chain links TRBV28 to TRBJ2-1; the D gene could be TRBD1 or TRBD2 (5 bases each). Germline CDR1 reads MDHEN; CDR2 reads SYDVKM. This CDR3 is 15 amino acids long. V was trimmed by 7 bases and J by 3 bases, leaving 16 bases between them. The CDR3 DNA follows: TGTGCCAGCAAACTCGGGGCACCCAGCTACAATGAGCAGTTCTTC. Its protein product is CASKLGAPSYNEQFF.

This clonotype has ten or more counts. The chain joins TRBV7-9 to TRBJ1-2; D not resolved. Germline V lookup: CDR1 SEHNR, CDR2 FQNEAQ (reference sequence). V lost 5 bases to trimming and J lost 0 bases, with 7 bases between them. The CDR3 loop spans 13 amino acids. The CDR3 nucleotides read TGTGCCAGCAGCGGAAATACTAACTATGGCTACACCTTC. Its protein is CASSGNTNYGYTF.

This clonotype was counted a few times. V is TRBV15 and J is TRBJ2-6; D might be TRBD1 or TRBD2, each matching 5 bases. This CDR3 contains 16 residues. Germline V CDR1 and CDR2: LNHNV, YYDKDF (reference sequence). The V and J ends lost 7 bases and 0 bases respectively, with 13 bases between them. The CDR3 DNA reads TGTGCCACCATGGGGACGGCCCACTCTGGGGCCAACGTCCTGACTTTC. This translates into CATMGTAHSGANVLTF. The whole variable domain, remainder taken from reference TRBV15 and TRBJ2-6, is DAMVIQNPRYQVTQFGKPVTLSCSQTLNHNVMYWYQQKSSQAPKLLFHYYDKDFNNEADTPDNFQSRRPNTSFCFLDIRSPGLGDTAMYLCATMGTAHSGANVLTFGAGSRLTVL.

This clonotype was observed a few times. The chain carries TRBV30 and TRBJ2-5, with D possibly being TRBD1 (5 bases). The V gene's germline CDR1 is GTSNPN and CDR2 SVGIG (reference sequence). CDR3 size: 12 residues. V was cut by 0 bases and J by 3 bases, with 5 bases left in between. CDR3 loop: CAWSVREETQYF. CDR3 in DNA: TGTGCCTGGAGTGTCAGGGAAGAGACCCAGTACTTC.

This clonotype was seen more than once but under ten times. V and J are TRBV29-1 and TRBJ2-1; 11 positions agree with TRBD2. The CDR3 length is 14 residues. V trimming: 3 bases; J trimming: 8 bases; junction bases outside the gene matches: 6. Germline V lookup: CDR1 SQVTM, CDR2 ANQGSEA. The CDR3 spells CSVDGTSGFDEQFF. CDR3 in DNA: TGCAGCGTTGACGGGACTAGCGGTTTTGATGAGCAGTTCTTC.

On this clonotype itself: One base away lies a much larger clone, so this may be a sequencing read error. The chain has TRBV6-1 and TRBJ2-3, with 10 bases that match TRBD2. The V gene's germline CDR1 is MNHNS and CDR2 SASEGT. With V trimmed by 6 bases and J by 5 bases, 8 bases remained unmatched. The CDR3 sequence is 15 residues long. The CDR3 DNA sequence: TGTGCCAGCAGCTCTAGCGGGAGCCGGATAGATACGCAGTATTTT. This translates into CASSSSGSRIDTQYF.

This chain connects TRBV12-3 or TRBV12-4 to TRBJ1-5; 7 nucleotides match TRBD1. Trimming removed 3 bases from V and 7 bases from J; junction bases left unmatched: 9. The length of the CDR3 is 15 residues. The CDR3 loop reads CASSFGNRGGQPQHF. The CDR3 DNA sequence: TGTGCCAGCAGTTTTGGTAACAGGGGAGGACAGCCCCAGCATTTT.

This clonotype was counted many times. The chain links TRBV20-1 to TRBJ1-1; TRBD1 might be the D (6 bases). CDR3 length equals 13 residues. With 6 bases removed from V and 2 bases from J, the gap between germline ends came to 13 bases. Germline V gene lookup returns CDR1 DFQATT and CDR2 SNEGSKA (reference sequence). Here the CDR3 DNA reads TGCAGTGCCATGACAGGAAGCAACACTGAAGCTTTCTTT. The encoded protein is CSAMTGSNTEAFF.

Of note for this clonotype: A clone one base away is much larger, so this may be a read error. The chain has TRBV12-3 or TRBV12-4 and TRBJ2-1; D is tentatively TRBD1 or TRBD2 (5 bases each). V dropped 6 bases and J dropped 9 bases, with 21 bases sitting between them. The CDR3 runs 15 residues. In DNA, the CDR3 is TGTGCCAGCAGGCTACAGGCCTTAGCGAACAGTGAGCAGTTCTTC. Protein sequence: CASRLQALANSEQFF.

This clonotype was seen ten or more times. The junction shows a germline mismatch at one end, possibly a read error. The chain couples TRBV27 to TRBJ2-7; 9 bases match TRBD2. Germline-derived CDR1 and CDR2 are MNHEY and SMNVEV (reference sequence). CDR3 length equals 15 residues. In DNA, the CDR3 is TGTGCCAGCAGCTTATCGACTAGCGGCTCCTACGAGCAGTACTTC. This translates into CASSLSTSGSYEQYF.